The clone carrying this T cell receptor beta chain showed up many times. What it binds is unknown. The CDR3 loop spans 14 amino acids. V was trimmed by 0 bases and J by 11 bases, leaving 11 bases between them. TCR beta CDR3 regions were amplified from RNA. The HTBI primer set drove a first-round RT-PCR of the TCR CDR3. One entry per CDR3 protein, called by TCRdb with MiXCR from the multiplex PCR reads. The sample records some 510,000 distinct CDR3 sequences, around 21% being singletons. The data are from a study of T cells in Graves' hyperthyroidism and ophthalmopathy. On the study more broadly: At initial diagnosis, before any treatment had begun, peripheral blood was obtained. Points from the study as a whole: Most thyroid-expanded clonotypes above 0.001 were also found in blood.

This sequence joins TRBV12-3 or TRBV12-4 and TRBJ1-6; D ambiguous. Sample: blood. The receptor comes from a man aged 18 to 30 with Graves' hyperthyroidism. The CDR3 loop is CASSLAQGWTPLHF. The CDR3 bases are TGTGCCAGCAGTTTAGCTCAAGGCTGGACACCCCTCCACTTT.